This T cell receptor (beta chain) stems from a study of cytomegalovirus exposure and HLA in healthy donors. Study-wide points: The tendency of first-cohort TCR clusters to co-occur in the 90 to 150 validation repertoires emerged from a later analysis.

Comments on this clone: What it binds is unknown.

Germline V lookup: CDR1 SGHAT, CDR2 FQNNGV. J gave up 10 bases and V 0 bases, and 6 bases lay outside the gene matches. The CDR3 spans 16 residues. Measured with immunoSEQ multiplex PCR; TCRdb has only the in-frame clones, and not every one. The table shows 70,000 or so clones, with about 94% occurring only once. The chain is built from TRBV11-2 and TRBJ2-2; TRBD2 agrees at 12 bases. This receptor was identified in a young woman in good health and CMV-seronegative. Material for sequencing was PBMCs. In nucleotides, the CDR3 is TGTGCCAGCAGCTTAGATCGGAGACTAGCGGGAGCGGAGCTGTTTTTT. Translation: CASSLDRRLAGAELFF. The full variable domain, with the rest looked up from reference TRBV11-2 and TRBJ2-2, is EAGVAQSPRYKIIEKRQSVAFWCNPISGHATLYWYQQILGQGPKLLIQFQNNGVVDDSQLPKDRFSAERLKGVDSTLKIQPAKLEDSAVYLCASSLDRRLAGAELFFGEGSRLTVL.